This TCR beta chain came from a study of response to subunit inactivated influenza vaccine. Regarding the study as a whole: Authors suggested each seasonal flu vaccination may recruit only limited numbers of new T cells.

Each CDR3 protein is one row after TCRdb ran MiXCR on the RT-PCR reads. The table records about 190,000 distinct CDR3 sequences, 13% to 15% of them present only once. Germline assignment: CDR1 SGHRS and CDR2 YFSETQ. The CDR3 runs to 14 residues. Trimming cost V 0 bases and J 3 bases, with 9 bases left between them. This clonotype came up many times. The antigen is undetermined. The input for sequencing was CD8+ T cells sorted from PBMCs, taken about 5 days after vaccination. The chain combines TRBV5-1 with TRBJ1-1; D gene unclear. The clonotype comes from a man in his fifties who received an inactivated influenza vaccine. The CDR3 region is CASSLGPGYTEAFF. The CDR3 coding sequence is TGCGCCAGCAGCTTGGGTCCAGGCTACACTGAAGCTTTCTTT.